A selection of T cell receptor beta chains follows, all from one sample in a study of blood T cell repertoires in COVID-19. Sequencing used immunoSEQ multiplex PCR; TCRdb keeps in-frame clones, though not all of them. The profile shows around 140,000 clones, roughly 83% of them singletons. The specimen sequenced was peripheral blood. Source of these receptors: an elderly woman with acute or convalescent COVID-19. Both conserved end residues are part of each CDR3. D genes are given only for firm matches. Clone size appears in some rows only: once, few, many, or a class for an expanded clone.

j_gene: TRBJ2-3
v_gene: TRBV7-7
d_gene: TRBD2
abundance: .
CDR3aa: CASSWTSSATDTQYF
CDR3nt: TGTGCCAGCAGCTGGACTAGTTCCGCCACAGATACGCAGTATTTT

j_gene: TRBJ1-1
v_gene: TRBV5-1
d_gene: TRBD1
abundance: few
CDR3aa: CASRGQQGAGNTEAFF
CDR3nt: TGCGCCAGCAGGGGGCAACAGGGGGCGGGGAACACTGAAGCTTTCTTT

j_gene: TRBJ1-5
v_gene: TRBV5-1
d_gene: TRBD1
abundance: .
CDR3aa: CASSHQGGQPQHF
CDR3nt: TGCGCCAGCAGCCACCAGGGGGGTCAGCCCCAGCATTTT

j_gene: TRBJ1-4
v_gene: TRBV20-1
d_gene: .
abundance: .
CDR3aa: CSARDGEKLFF
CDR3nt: TGCAGTGCTAGAGACGGTGAAAAACTGTTTTTT

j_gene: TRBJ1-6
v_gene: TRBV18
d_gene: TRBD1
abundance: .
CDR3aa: CASSPQSGQGARDSPLHF
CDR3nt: TGTGCCAGCTCACCCCAATCCGGACAGGGGGCAAGAGATTCACCCCTCCACTTT

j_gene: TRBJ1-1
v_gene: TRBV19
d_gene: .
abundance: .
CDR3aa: CASKDRAGANTEAFF
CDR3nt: TGTGCCAGTAAAGATCGGGCAGGGGCGAACACTGAAGCTTTCTTT

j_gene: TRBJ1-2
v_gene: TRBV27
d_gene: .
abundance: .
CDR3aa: CASRGRGYYGYTF
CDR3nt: TGTGCCAGCAGGGGCAGGGGCTACTATGGCTACACCTTC

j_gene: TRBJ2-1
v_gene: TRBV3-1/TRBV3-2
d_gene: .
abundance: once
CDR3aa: CASSQIYEQFF
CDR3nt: TGTGCCAGCAGCCAAATCTATGAGCAGTTCTTC

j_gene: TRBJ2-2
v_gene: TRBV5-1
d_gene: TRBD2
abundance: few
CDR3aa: CASSFDSGGRRELFF
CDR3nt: TGCGCCAGCAGCTTTGATAGCGGGGGTCGCCGGGAGCTGTTTTTT

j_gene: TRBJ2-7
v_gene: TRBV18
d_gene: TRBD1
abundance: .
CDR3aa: CASSPRGQGIHEQYF
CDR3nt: TGTGCCAGCTCACCACGGGGACAGGGGATCCACGAGCAGTACTTC

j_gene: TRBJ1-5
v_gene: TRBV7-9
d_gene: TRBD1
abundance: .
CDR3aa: CASSAGGGQPQHF
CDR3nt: TGTGCCAGCAGCGCAGGGGGCGGTCAGCCCCAGCATTTT

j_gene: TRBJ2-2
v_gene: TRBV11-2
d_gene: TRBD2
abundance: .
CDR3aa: CASSPSSGGGNTGELFF
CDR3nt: TGTGCCAGCAGCCCATCCAGCGGGGGCGGAAACACCGGGGAGCTGTTTTTT

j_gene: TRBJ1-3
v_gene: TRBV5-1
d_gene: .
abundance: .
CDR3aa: CASSPTLTGPGSGNTIYF
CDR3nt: TGCGCCAGCAGCCCAACCCTGACAGGCCCCGGGTCTGGAAACACCATATATTTT

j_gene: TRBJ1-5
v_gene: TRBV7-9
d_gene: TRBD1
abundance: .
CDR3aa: CASSHQDRGRNQPQHF
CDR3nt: TGTGCCAGCAGCCACCAGGACAGGGGCCGAAATCAGCCCCAGCATTTT

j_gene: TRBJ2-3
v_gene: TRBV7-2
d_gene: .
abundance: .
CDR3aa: CASSFQSVSTDTQYF
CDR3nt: TGTGCCAGCAGCTTTCAGAGCGTGAGCACAGATACGCAGTATTTT

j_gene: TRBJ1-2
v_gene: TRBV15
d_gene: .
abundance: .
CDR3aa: CATSRGEGSYGYTF
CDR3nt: TGTGCCACCAGCAGAGGGGAGGGTAGCTATGGCTACACCTTC

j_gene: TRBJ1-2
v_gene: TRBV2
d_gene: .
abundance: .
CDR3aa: CASSFRGSGYTF
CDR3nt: TGTGCCAGCAGCTTCAGAGGGAGTGGCTACACCTTC

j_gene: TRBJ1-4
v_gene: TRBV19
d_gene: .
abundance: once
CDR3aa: CASSPQQRGNEKLFF
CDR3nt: TGTGCCAGTAGTCCCCAACAAAGGGGTAATGAAAAACTGTTTTTT

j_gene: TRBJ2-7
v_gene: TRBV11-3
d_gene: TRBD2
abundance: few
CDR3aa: CASSSGLAGDNEQYF
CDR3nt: TGTGCCAGCAGCTCCGGACTAGCGGGGGACAACGAGCAGTACTTC

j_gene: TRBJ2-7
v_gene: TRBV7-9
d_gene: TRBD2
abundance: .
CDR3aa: CASSPPSGTSESSYEQYF
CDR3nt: TGTGCCAGCAGCCCACCGAGCGGGACTAGCGAGAGCTCCTACGAGCAGTACTTC

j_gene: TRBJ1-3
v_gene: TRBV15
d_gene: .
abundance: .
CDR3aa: CATSRDPPRSGNTIYF
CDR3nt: TGTGCCACCAGCAGAGATCCCCCCCGCTCTGGAAACACCATATATTTT

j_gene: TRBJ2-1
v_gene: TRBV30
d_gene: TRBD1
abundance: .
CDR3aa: CAWTGDRDLEQFF
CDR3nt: TGTGCCTGGACGGGGGACAGGGATCTAGAGCAGTTCTTC

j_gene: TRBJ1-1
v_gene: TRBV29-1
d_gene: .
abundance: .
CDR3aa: CSVEVGGQAFF
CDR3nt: TGCAGCGTTGAAGTCGGGGGGCAAGCTTTCTTT

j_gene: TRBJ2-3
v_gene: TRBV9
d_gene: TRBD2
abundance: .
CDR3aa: CASSVVTGGPTDTQYF
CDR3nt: TGTGCCAGCAGCGTAGTGACGGGGGGGCCGACAGATACGCAGTATTTT

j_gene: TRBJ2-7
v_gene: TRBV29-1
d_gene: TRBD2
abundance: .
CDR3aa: CSVPGPGREQYF
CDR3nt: TGCAGCGTACCCGGCCCCGGGAGGGAGCAGTACTTC

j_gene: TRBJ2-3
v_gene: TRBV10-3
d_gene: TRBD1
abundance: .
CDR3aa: CATEGFQGGTDTQYF
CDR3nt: TGTGCCACAGAGGGCTTTCAGGGGGGCACAGATACGCAGTATTTT

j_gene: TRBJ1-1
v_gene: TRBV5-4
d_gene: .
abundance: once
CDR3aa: CASSLVRREGYTEAFF
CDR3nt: TGTGCCAGCAGCTTGGTGCGCCGGGAAGGGTACACTGAAGCTTTCTTT

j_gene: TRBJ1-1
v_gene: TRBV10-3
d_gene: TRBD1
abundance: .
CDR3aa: CAIRPTGRSEAFF
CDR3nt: TGTGCCATCCGACCGACAGGGAGGTCTGAAGCTTTCTTT

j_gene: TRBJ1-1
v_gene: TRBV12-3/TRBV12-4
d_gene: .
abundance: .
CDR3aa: CASSLSSAAEAFF
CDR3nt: TGTGCCAGCAGTTTAAGTAGCGCGGCCGAAGCTTTCTTT

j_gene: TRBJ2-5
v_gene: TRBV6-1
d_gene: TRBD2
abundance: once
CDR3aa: CASSEVLAGAEWGTQYF
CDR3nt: TGTGCCAGCAGTGAAGTTCTAGCGGGAGCGGAGTGGGGGACCCAGTACTTC

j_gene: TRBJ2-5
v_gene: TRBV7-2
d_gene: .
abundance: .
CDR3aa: CASSLNRASAGAQYF
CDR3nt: TGTGCCAGCAGCTTAAACCGAGCTAGCGCCGGAGCCCAGTACTTC

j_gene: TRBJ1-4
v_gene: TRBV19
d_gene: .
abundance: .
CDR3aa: CASSSSPDRGEKLFF
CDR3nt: TGTGCCAGTAGTTCCTCACCGGACCGGGGAGAAAAACTGTTTTTT

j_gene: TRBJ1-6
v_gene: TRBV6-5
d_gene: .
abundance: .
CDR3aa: CASSYWAHSPLHF
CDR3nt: TGTGCCAGCAGTTACTGGGCACACTCACCCCTCCACTTT

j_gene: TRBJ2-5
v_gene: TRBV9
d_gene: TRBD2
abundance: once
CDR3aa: CASSVGELAGAETQYF
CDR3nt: TGTGCCAGCAGCGTAGGGGAACTAGCGGGAGCAGAGACCCAGTACTTC

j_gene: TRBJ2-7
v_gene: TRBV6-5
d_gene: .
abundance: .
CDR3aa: CASSPRYEQYF
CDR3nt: TGTGCCAGCAGTCCCCGCTACGAGCAGTACTTC

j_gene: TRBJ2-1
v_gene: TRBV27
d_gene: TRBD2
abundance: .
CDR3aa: CASSRLAGEYNEQFF
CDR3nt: TGTGCCAGCAGCAGACTAGCGGGAGAGTACAATGAGCAGTTCTTC

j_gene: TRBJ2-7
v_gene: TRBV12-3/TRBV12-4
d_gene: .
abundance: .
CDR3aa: CASRRTASYEQYF
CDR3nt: TGTGCCAGCAGGAGGACAGCGTCCTACGAGCAGTACTTC

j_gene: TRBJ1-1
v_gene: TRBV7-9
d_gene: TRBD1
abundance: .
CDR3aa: CASSQDRGRMNTEAFF
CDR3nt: TGTGCCAGCAGCCAAGACAGGGGGCGTATGAACACTGAAGCTTTCTTT

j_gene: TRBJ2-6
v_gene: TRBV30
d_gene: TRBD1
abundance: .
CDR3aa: CAWSPGDRAPSGANVLTF
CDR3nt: TGTGCCTGGAGTCCCGGGGACAGGGCTCCTTCTGGGGCCAACGTCCTGACTTTC

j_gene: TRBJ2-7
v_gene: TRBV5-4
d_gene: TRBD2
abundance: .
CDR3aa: CASSANLAGGREQYF
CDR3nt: TGTGCCAGCAGCGCTAACCTAGCGGGGGGGCGGGAGCAGTACTTC

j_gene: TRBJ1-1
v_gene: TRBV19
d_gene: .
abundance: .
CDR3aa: CASSIGVRRTMNTEAFF
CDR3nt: TGTGCCAGTAGTATAGGGGTCAGGAGGACGATGAACACTGAAGCTTTCTTT

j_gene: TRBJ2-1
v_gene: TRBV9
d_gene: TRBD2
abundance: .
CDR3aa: CASSAPTGGDEQFF
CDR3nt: TGTGCCAGCAGCGCTCCGACGGGAGGCGATGAGCAGTTCTTC

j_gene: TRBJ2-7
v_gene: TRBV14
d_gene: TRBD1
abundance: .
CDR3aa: CASSQGGTGGHEQYF
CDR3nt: TGTGCCAGCAGCCAAGGTGGGACAGGGGGCCACGAGCAGTACTTC

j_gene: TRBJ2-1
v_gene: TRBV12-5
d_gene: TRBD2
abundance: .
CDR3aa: CASGLDYQREGPSNEQFF
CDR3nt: TGTGCTAGTGGTTTGGACTACCAGCGGGAGGGCCCTTCTAATGAGCAGTTCTTC

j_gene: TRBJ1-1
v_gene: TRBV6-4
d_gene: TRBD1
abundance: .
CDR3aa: CASSPDRGNTEAFF
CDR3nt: TGTGCCAGCAGCCCAGACAGGGGGAACACTGAAGCTTTCTTT

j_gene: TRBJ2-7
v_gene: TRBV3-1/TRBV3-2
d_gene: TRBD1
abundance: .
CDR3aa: CASSQQLTGGEQYF
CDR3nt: TGTGCCAGCAGCCAGCAACTTACAGGGGGCGAGCAGTACTTC

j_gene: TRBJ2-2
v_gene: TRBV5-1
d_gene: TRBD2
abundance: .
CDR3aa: CASSKRERDTGELFF
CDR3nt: TGCGCCAGCAGCAAGCGGGAGAGGGACACCGGGGAGCTGTTTTTT

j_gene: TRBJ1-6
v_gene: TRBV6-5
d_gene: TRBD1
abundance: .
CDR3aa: CASRPGQGYSPLHF
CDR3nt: TGTGCCAGCAGGCCGGGACAGGGGTATTCACCCCTCCACTTT

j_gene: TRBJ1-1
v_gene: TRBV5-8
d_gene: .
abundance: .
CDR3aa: CASRPTGHQNTEAFF
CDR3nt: TGTGCCAGCAGGCCTACGGGACATCAAAACACTGAAGCTTTCTTT

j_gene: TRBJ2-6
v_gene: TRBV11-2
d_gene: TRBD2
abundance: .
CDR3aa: CASSDGRGSGANVLTF
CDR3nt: TGTGCCAGCAGCGACGGGAGGGGCTCTGGGGCCAACGTCCTGACTTTC